A selection of T cell receptor beta chains follows, all from one sample in a study of T cell repertoires in cytomegalovirus infection. TCRdb ran MiXCR on the reads and lists one entry per CDR3 protein. This sample has approximately 180,000 distinct CDR3 sequences, with roughly a sixth found just once. Sequencing was carried out using CD8+ T cells from PBMCs. The receptors derive from a human donor in good health (CMV status not recorded). Some clones in this sample may be carry-over from other donors' samples. Both conserved end residues are part of each CDR3. Some rows have no size entry. The others give once, few or many, or a class for an expanded clone.

clone_size j_call v_call cdr3_length cdr3_aa
few TRBJ1-1 TRBV6-6 13 CASSYLRAGEAFF
- TRBJ1-5 TRBV28 15 CASSFLSGGGQPQHF
few TRBJ2-1 TRBV6-5 21 CASSPSVLTSGGLSSYNEQFF
few TRBJ2-1 TRBV7-2 13 CASSLGTSQEQFF
- TRBJ2-5 TRBV28 16 CASSWGGATGTETQYF
many TRBJ2-7 TRBV12-3/TRBV12-4 11 CASSPGALPYF
few TRBJ2-3 TRBV5-6 16 CASSSLGGGLGDTQYF
few TRBJ2-3 TRBV29-1 16 CSVEIGTLVSTDTQYF
- TRBJ2-5 TRBV13 16 CASSSGTSGGGETQYF
- TRBJ1-2 TRBV20-1 11 CSARRQGAFTF
- TRBJ1-1 TRBV7-6 17 CASSLGSSPIDDTEAFF
- TRBJ2-3 TRBV6-5 16 CASLPTGAAWTDTQYF
- TRBJ1-2 TRBV29-1 13 CSVYYRENYGYTF
few TRBJ2-7 TRBV7-9 16 CASSLVNRDRAYEQYF
- TRBJ1-1 TRBV29-1 14 CSVERTGMNTEAFF
- TRBJ2-3 TRBV7-9 14 CAWPLAGPTDTQYF
- TRBJ1-6 TRBV7-9 12 CASSLNRSPLHF
- TRBJ2-5 TRBV27 14 CASSLDLRHETQYF
- TRBJ1-2 TRBV7-2 13 CASSLGGYYGYTF
- TRBJ2-7 TRBV6-6 15 CASSYPRGETYEQYF
- TRBJ2-4 TRBV7-2 18 CASSSRLAGVAAKNIQYF
- TRBJ1-1 TRBV19 16 CASSPTQGTMNTEAFF
few TRBJ2-3 TRBV28 14 CASIPGGLGDTQYF
- TRBJ2-2 TRBV6-5 21 CASSYSVLGRGYMTNTGELFF
- TRBJ2-5 TRBV4-1 12 CASSDGTETQYF
- TRBJ2-4 TRBV2 15 CASKLRVERLNIQYF
- TRBJ1-5 TRBV4-1 14 CASSGQGSNQPQHF
- TRBJ2-7 TRBV9 14 CASSSRDRRYEQYF
- TRBJ2-7 TRBV28 14 CASSQLRGNYEQYF
few TRBJ2-7 TRBV6-5 15 CASSYSDRGTYEQYF
- TRBJ2-1 TRBV7-2 16 CASSLFTSGGANEQFF
few TRBJ1-2 TRBV27 13 CATSPDLNYGYTF
few TRBJ2-1 TRBV7-3 16 CASSLRGASSYNEQFF
- TRBJ2-3 TRBV6-2/TRBV6-3 13 CASMDGGTDTQYF
- TRBJ1-1 TRBV7-9 14 CASSLVDNGDLGFF
- TRBJ1-2 TRBV27 16 CASSPRVGNLIYGYTF
- TRBJ2-1 TRBV7-8 15 CASSRGLASNPEQFF
once TRBJ1-5 TRBV13 15 CASSLSQGAGQPQHF
- TRBJ1-2 TRBV4-1 12 CASSGKQDRGFF
few TRBJ1-1 TRBV29-1 11 CSVEGNTEAFF
- TRBJ2-5 TRBV7-2 16 CASQRRTSGGQETQYF
- TRBJ2-1 TRBV9 15 CASSVEGGGDNEQFF
few TRBJ1-5 TRBV19 15 CASIPPGQGIQPQHF
many TRBJ1-2 TRBV7-8 16 CASSFYSGIQRAGYTF
few TRBJ1-1 TRBV7-8 16 CASSLAYEGANTEAFF
few TRBJ1-2 TRBV5-6 13 CASSFDGTYGYTF
few TRBJ1-1 TRBV19 15 CASSVDRAGNTEAFF
- TRBJ2-7 TRBV6-8 13 CASSYDLGLEQYF
- TRBJ1-2 TRBV10-3 11 CAIRTGTGYTF
- TRBJ1-1 TRBV7-9 12 CASTSGGPEAFF
few TRBJ1-2 TRBV28 14 CASGDLQPRHGYTF
few TRBJ2-4 TRBV4-1 13 CASSQDRGDIQYF
many TRBJ1-1 TRBV7-6 13 CASSLGSNTEAFF
once TRBJ2-3 TRBV11-1 15 CASSSAGADTDTQYF
- TRBJ2-5 TRBV7-9 13 CASSRPEVETQYF
few TRBJ2-7 TRBV7-9 12 CASALGAAEQYF
few TRBJ1-1 TRBV20-1 11 CSARVGDEAFF
- TRBJ2-5 TRBV7-3 16 CASSLGTLSNQETQYF
- TRBJ2-7 TRBV27 14 CASSTLQGGYEQYF
few TRBJ2-7 TRBV7-2 15 CASSLVRGPSYEQYF